What follows is one T cell receptor (beta chain) and its context. The antigen remains undetermined. This CDR3 region has 13 residues. Germline CDR1 reads SEHNR; CDR2 reads FQNEAQ (reference sequence). The data were taken from a study of T cell clusters in autoimmune cytopenias. TRB rearrangements were amplified by touch-down multiplex PCR with mixed TRB-A/B primers. TCRdb reprocessed the multiplex PCR reads and keeps a single row for each CDR3 protein, giving no DNA. This repertoire includes about 4,200 distinct CDR3 sequences. Each sample's input was 250 ng genomic DNA, 30,000 to 45,000 genome equivalents. General study results and limits: TRB repertoire shifts in secondary cytopenia and chronic lymphocytic leukemia mostly reflected lymphoma, not autoimmunity.

The same sample was also studied in work on T cell repertoires in aging, cancer and after chemotherapy.

The chain carries TRBV7-9 and TRBJ1-2; there is no DNA to check the TCRdb D call of TRBD1. The sample taken for sequencing was peripheral blood. The source of this sequence is a human donor in good health. The chain's CDR3 is CASSAGFSYGYTF.